The rows below give T cell receptor beta chains drawn from one sample of a study of blood T cell repertoires in COVID-19. TCRdb's copy holds only in-frame clones and misses some; the assay was immunoSEQ multiplex PCR. The sample records tens of thousands of clones, roughly 71% being singletons. What was sequenced was peripheral blood. The receptor source for this set is a woman older than 75 with acute or convalescent COVID-19. CDR3s include the opening cysteine and the closing phenylalanine or tryptophan. The D gene is left open where the match is weak. Size values are once, few and many counts, or a class for expanded clones, and some rows have none.

TRBJ2-2	TRBV9	once	.	CASSPATVANTGELFF	TGTGCCAGCAGCCCAGCGACAGTCGCGAACACCGGGGAGCTGTTTTTT
TRBJ1-2	TRBV28	.	TRBD1	CASSFGGGTGLGYTF	TGTGCCAGCAGTTTCGGGGGAGGGACAGGGCTTGGCTACACCTTC
TRBJ2-2	TRBV27	.	.	CASRSQRGGGELFF	TGTGCCAGCAGAAGTCAAAGGGGGGGCGGGGAGCTGTTTTTT
TRBJ2-2	TRBV27	.	TRBD1	CASSPTGTGGFVTGELFF	TGTGCCAGCAGTCCTACGGGGACAGGGGGATTCGTTACCGGGGAGCTGTTTTTT
TRBJ1-1	TRBV6-1	.	.	CASSERDRNPATEAFF	TGTGCCAGCAGTGAAAGAGACAGGAATCCGGCCACTGAAGCTTTCTTT
TRBJ2-5	TRBV4-2	.	TRBD2	CASSPTSGRALEETQYF	TGTGCCAGCAGCCCGACTAGCGGGAGGGCACTGGAAGAGACCCAGTACTTC
TRBJ1-4	TRBV5-8	.	TRBD1	CASRDRGREKLFF	TGTGCCAGCAGAGACAGGGGACGGGAAAAACTGTTTTTT
TRBJ1-4	TRBV7-2	.	.	CASSLNGQGLGEKLFF	TGTGCCAGCAGCCTAAATGGTCAGGGGTTGGGGGAAAAACTGTTTTTT
TRBJ1-4	TRBV18	.	TRBD1	CASSPRDSHEKLFF	TGTGCCAGCTCACCCCGGGACAGTCATGAAAAACTGTTTTTT
TRBJ1-2	TRBV9	few	TRBD1	CASSVDLDRGFDGYTF	TGTGCCAGCAGCGTAGATTTGGACAGGGGGTTTGATGGCTACACCTTC
TRBJ1-6	TRBV7-2	.	.	CASRSDRSGNSPLHF	TGTGCCAGCAGGTCCGACAGGTCTGGGAATTCACCCCTCCACTTT
TRBJ1-1	TRBV7-2	.	TRBD1	CASRRDSLNTEAFF	TGTGCCAGCAGAAGGGACAGCTTGAACACTGAAGCTTTCTTT
TRBJ1-1	TRBV21-1	.	.	CASSKARQGAEAFF	TGTGCCAGCAGCAAAGCGCGGCAGGGGGCTGAAGCTTTCTTT
TRBJ2-1	TRBV29-1	.	.	CSVERQGRPNEQFF	TGCAGCGTTGAGCGGCAGGGTCGTCCCAATGAGCAGTTCTTC
TRBJ1-1	TRBV24-1	.	.	CATSAGGGGHGAEAFF	TGTGCCACCAGTGCAGGAGGCGGGGGGCACGGGGCTGAAGCTTTCTTT